The 20 T cell receptor beta chains below were found in one sample sequenced in a study of shared clonotypes between healthy human individuals (dated by TCRdb to about 2020). The protocol used for the library was the immunoSEQ multiplex PCR assay. TCRdb holds this immuneACCESS table with in-frame rearrangements only. Some clones are missing; in checked studies, unresolved V genes explain under half, and the rest has no known cause. Recorded for this sample are approximately 2,300,000 clones; approximately 90% of them occurred a single time. The top ten clones comprise approximately 0.4% of the sample. Sequenced: naive CD4+ T cells from PBMCs. The meaning of the sample's cell subset or site label: CD45RA+ positively selected. These receptors were collected from a young man in good health. Some clones in this sample may be carry-over from other donors' samples.

The chain couples TRBV2 to TRBJ2-7; 10 nucleotides agree with TRBD2. The CDR3 length is 14 residues. The germline V gene encodes CDR1 SNHLY and CDR2 FYNNEI. With V trimmed by 6 bases and J by 5 bases, 7 bases remained unmatched. CDR3 protein: CASSLTSGYDEQYF. DNA for the CDR3: TGTGCCAGCAGCCTGACTAGCGGGTACGACGAGCAGTACTTC.

The rearrangement joins TRBV7-3 to TRBJ2-1; D ambiguous. Trimming took off 6 bases at V and 0 bases at J, with 12 bases between the two ends. Germline V gives CDR1 SGHTA, CDR2 FQGTGA. The CDR3 consists of 15 residues. CDR3 protein: CASSLGPRSYNEQFF. The CDR3 region has the DNA TGTGCCAGCAGTCTTGGCCCCCGCTCCTACAATGAGCAGTTCTTC.

V gene TRBV11-2 combines with J gene TRBJ2-1; TRBD2 aligns across 9 bases. This CDR3 contains 16 residues. The J segment lost 0 bases and the V segment lost 2 bases, leaving 2 bases of the junction unmatched. Germline CDR1 and CDR2: SGHAT and FQNNGV. This CDR3 is CASSLLAGSSYNEQFF. The CDR3 nucleotides read TGTGCCAGCAGCTTACTAGCGGGGAGCTCCTACAATGAGCAGTTCTTC.

The chain carries TRBV7-9 and TRBJ2-7, with 7 bases matching TRBD2. CDR1 is SEHNR and CDR2 is FQNEAQ in the germline V gene (reference sequence). This CDR3 comprises 15 residues. Losses at the gene ends were 8 bases for V and 3 bases for J; bases not matched to a gene: 13. The CDR3 here is CASGTLGREFYEQYF. The CDR3 DNA reads as TGTGCCAGCGGTACCCTAGGGAGGGAGTTCTACGAGCAGTACTTC. The whole variable domain, filled in from reference TRBV7-9 and TRBJ2-7, reads DTGVSQNPRHKITKRGQNVTFRCDPISEHNRLYWYRQTLGQGPEFLTYFQNEAQLEKSRLLSDRFSAERPKGSFSTLEIQRTEQGDSAMYLCASGTLGREFYEQYFGPGTRLTVT.

Worth noting for this clone: Other DNA sequences in this specimen translate into the identical CDR3. This chain uses TRBV18 with TRBJ2-3; D gene uncertain. CDR1 and CDR2 (germline): KGHSH, LQKENI. V was trimmed by 0 bases and J by 0 bases, leaving 7 bases between them. This CDR3 has 15 residues. The DNA for the CDR3 is TGTGCCAGCTCACCACCCTCAGCTAGCACAGATACGCAGTATTTT. Protein sequence: CASSPPSASTDTQYF.

This chain uses TRBV18 with TRBJ2-5; the match to TRBD1 covers 7 bases. J was trimmed by 1 base and V by 4 bases; bases with no gene match: 9. This CDR3 spans 16 amino acids. Per the germline V gene, CDR1 is KGHSH and CDR2 is LQKENI. The CDR3 coding sequence is TGTGCCAGCTCACTACGGGACAGTGCGATCCAAGAGACCCAGTACTTC. It translates to CASSLRDSAIQETQYF.

Notes on this clone: Other DNA sequences in the same sample also yield this CDR3. DNA for the CDR3: TGTGCCAGCAGTTCGCCGGGGGCGCGCGGGGAAAAACTGTTTTTT. Amino acids: CASSSPGARGEKLFF. This chain links TRBV28 with TRBJ1-4; D perhaps matches TRBD1 (6 bases). Trimming took off 4 bases at V and 8 bases at J, with 17 bases between the two ends. Germline V gene data show CDR1 as MDHEN and CDR2 as SYDVKM. The CDR3 is made up of 15 amino acids.

This chain joins TRBV10-2 and TRBJ2-6, with TRBD1 matching over 8 bases. The CDR3 length is 18 residues. V was clipped by 5 bases and J by 0 bases; unmatched bases: 9. CDR1 and CDR2 (germline): WSHSY, SAAADI. CDR3 protein: CASSFFGTGISGANVLTF. The CDR3 nucleotides are TGCGCCAGCAGTTTTTTCGGGACAGGCATCTCTGGGGCCAACGTCCTGACTTTC.

The V gene is TRBV6-1, the J gene TRBJ2-3, with TRBD2 as a possible D gene (5 bases). Deletions cut 2 bases from V and 2 bases from J, with 17 bases between. CDR3 length equals 17 residues. CDR1 is MNHNS, CDR2 SASEGT, per germline. CDR3 protein: CASSEYASSGNTDTQYF. The CDR3 nucleotides are TGTGCCAGCAGTGAATACGCCAGCAGCGGCAACACAGATACGCAGTATTTT.

The chain employs TRBV9 and TRBJ2-1, with a weak D call TRBD2 (5 bases). CDR1 is SGDLS and CDR2 is YYNGEE in the germline V gene. V lost 2 bases and J lost 6, with 9 bases in between. The CDR3 is 13 amino acids. The DNA of the CDR3 is TGTGCCAGCAGCGTGAGGACTTTCAATGAGCAGTTCTTC. Translation gives CASSVRTFNEQFF.

The chain uses TRBV28 and TRBJ2-1; weak D call: TRBD2 (6 bases). With 5 bases removed from V and 5 bases from J, the gap between germline ends came to 13 bases. Germline-derived CDR1 and CDR2 are MDHEN and SYDVKM. This CDR3 contains 14 residues. For the CDR3, the DNA is TGTGCCAGCAGTCGCGGGACTTCACACAATGAGCAGTTCTTC. It is translated as CASSRGTSHNEQFF.

This sequence joins TRBV5-4 and TRBJ1-3, with TRBD1 as a possible D gene (5 bases). V was cut by 2 bases and J by 6 bases, with 12 bases left in between. This CDR3 is 14 amino acids long. The germline gives CDR1 SGHNT, CDR2 YYREEE (reference sequence). CDR3 residues: CASSFTGKLNTIYF. The CDR3 bases are TGTGCCAGCAGCTTTACAGGAAAACTAAACACCATATATTTT.

The V call is TRBV11-2, the J call TRBJ1-2; 7 bases map to TRBD1. The germline V gene has CDR1 SGHAT and CDR2 FQNNGV. This CDR3 is 14 amino acids long. J was trimmed by 2 bases and V by 5 bases; bases with no gene match: 5. This CDR3 is CASSVTRGNYGYTF. The CDR3, as DNA: TGTGCCAGCAGCGTTACCAGGGGGAACTATGGCTACACCTTC.

The rearrangement links TRBV18 to TRBJ2-7; D gene unclear. Trimming took off 1 base at V and 3 bases at J, with 10 bases between the two ends. This CDR3 spans 14 amino acids. The germline V gene encodes CDR1 KGHSH and CDR2 LQKENI. CDR3 bases: TGTGCCAGCTCACCACTTTCGGCCCTCTACGAGCAGTACTTC. Its protein product is CASSPLSALYEQYF.

V is TRBV19 and J is TRBJ2-7; a possible D gene is TRBD2 (7 bases). Looked up from germline, CDR1 is LNHDA and CDR2 is SQIVND (reference sequence). V was shortened by 7 bases and J by 4 bases, with 14 bases between the two germline ends. This CDR3 is 13 amino acids long. In DNA form, the CDR3 reads TGTGCCAGTACCAAAGGGGGGGTTTACGAGCAGTACTTC. This sequence encodes CASTKGGVYEQYF.

This chain uses TRBV4-1 with TRBJ2-1; 9 nucleotides match TRBD2. J was trimmed by 8 bases and V by 4 bases; bases with no gene match: 6. This CDR3 contains 14 residues. Germline V gene data show CDR1 as MGHRA and CDR2 as YSYEKL. DNA of the CDR3: TGCGCCAGCAGCCCGGGGACTAGCAACGATGAGCAGTTCTTC. Translated, it gives CASSPGTSNDEQFF.

The sample holds a few counts of this clone. The chain uses TRBV7-2 and TRBJ1-1; D gene unclear. CDR3 length: 13 amino acids. CDR1 SGHTA and CDR2 FQGNSA come from the germline V gene. V was shortened by 1 base and J by 6 bases, with 9 bases between the two germline ends. In DNA, the CDR3 is TGTGCCAGCAGCTTAGTTGCGTGGCCTGAAGCTTTCTTT. Translated: CASSLVAWPEAFF.

The chain carries TRBV28 and TRBJ2-1; either TRBD1 or TRBD2 may supply D (6 bases each). Germline V gene data show CDR1 as MDHEN and CDR2 as SYDVKM. The ends were cut back, 5 bases at V and 1 base at J, with 15 bases in the middle. The CDR3 is 16 residues long. CDR3 in DNA: TGTGCCAGCAGTGTCGGGGGCCCGGGATCCTACAATGAGCAGTTCTTC. This translates into CASSVGGPGSYNEQFF.

Regarding this clone: Other DNA sequences of this sample code for an identical CDR3. The J gene is TRBJ2-5, the V gene TRBV5-4, with D unresolved. CDR3 length: 13 amino acids. Looked up from germline, CDR1 is SGHNT and CDR2 is YYREEE (reference sequence). V was pared by 0 bases and J by 1 base, with 4 bases between. CDR3 loop: CASSLGRQETQYF. CDR3 nucleotides: TGTGCCAGCAGCTTGGGGCGCCAAGAGACCCAGTACTTC.

CDR3 bases: TGTGCCAGCAGTGTGACAACTAGCTCCTACAATGAGCAGTTCTTC. Encoded protein: CASSVTTSSYNEQFF. The chain joins TRBV6-1 to TRBJ2-1; possible D gene TRBD2, 5 bases. CDR1 is MNHNS, CDR2 SASEGT, per germline. V was trimmed by 4 bases and J by 0 bases, leaving 10 bases between them. The CDR3 is 15 residues long.